This T cell receptor (beta chain) was retrieved from a study of Graves' ophthalmopathy and Graves' hyperthyroidism. Broader study findings: Predictions made by the model for ophthalmopathy progression reached 55% to 71% sensitivity and 72% to 85% specificity.

CAS ≥3, NOSPECS ≥4, moderate-to-severe activity and duration under 3 months marked donors with ophthalmopathy. An approximately 10 ml volume of fresh peripheral blood provided the PBMCs. CDR3 size: 14 residues. Germline V gene sequence: CDR1 SGHTA, CDR2 FQGNSA. V lost 5 bases, J lost 9 bases, and 9 bases stayed unmatched. Concerning this clonotype itself: Its specificity is not known.

For repertoire sequencing, the TCR beta CDR3 regions were amplified from RNA transcripts. First-round RT-PCR with HTBI primers preceded a second-round multiplex PCR. A single record per CDR3 protein comes from TCRdb applying MiXCR to the multiplex PCR reads. The sample lists about 640,000 distinct CDR3 sequences, just over 40% occurring once. The chain couples TRBV7-2 to TRBJ2-7, with TRBD1 matching over 11 bases. The specimen sequenced was peripheral blood. The TCR sequence derives from an adult man with Graves' ophthalmopathy. CDR3 protein: CASSDRTGGKAQYF. The CDR3 DNA reads TGTGCCAGCAGCGACCGGACAGGGGGCAAAGCGCAGTACTTC.